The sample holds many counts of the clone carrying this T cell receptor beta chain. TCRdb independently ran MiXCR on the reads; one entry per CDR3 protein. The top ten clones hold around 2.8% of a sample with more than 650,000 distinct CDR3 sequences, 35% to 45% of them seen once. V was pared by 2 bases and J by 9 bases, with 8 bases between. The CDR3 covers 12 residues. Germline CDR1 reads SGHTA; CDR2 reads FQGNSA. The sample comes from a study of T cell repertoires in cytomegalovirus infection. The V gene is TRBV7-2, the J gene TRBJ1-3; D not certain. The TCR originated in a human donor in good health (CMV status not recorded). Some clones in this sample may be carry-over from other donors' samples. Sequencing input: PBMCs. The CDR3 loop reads CASSLQSTTIYF. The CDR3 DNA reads TGTGCCAGCAGCTTACAATCTACCACCATATATTTT.